These 9 T cell receptor beta chains were all obtained from the same sample, sequenced in a study of cytotoxic CD8 clonotypes in ibrutinib-treated CLL. The table came from immunoSEQ multiplex PCR; TCRdb's copy has only in-frame clones and leaves some out. Of more than 75,000 clones listed, about 74% are singletons. Here the sequenced sample was PBMCs, taken after 24 months of ibrutinib treatment. Every receptor here comes from a human donor with chronic lymphocytic leukemia.

This clone came up a few times. J is TRBJ2-7 and V is TRBV10-3; the D is unclear. The V gene lost 2 bases and the J gene lost 6 bases, with 8 bases spanning the gap. Germline values: CDR1 ENHRY, CDR2 SYGVKD. This CDR3 spans 12 amino acids. CDR3 bases: TGTGCCATCAGTGAGGGAGTAACCGAGCAGTACTTC. As protein: CAISEGVTEQYF.

The chain is built from TRBV4-1 and TRBJ2-1; D is tentatively TRBD1 or TRBD2 (5 bases each). The germline gives CDR1 MGHRA, CDR2 YSYEKL. This CDR3 contains 15 residues. The V and J ends lost 3 bases and 5 bases respectively, with 14 bases between them. The CDR3 sequence: CASSQARDGNNEQFF. DNA of the CDR3: TGCGCCAGCAGCCAGGCCCGGGACGGTAACAATGAGCAGTTCTTC.

The V call is TRBV5-6, the J call TRBJ1-6, with D unresolved. The germline V and J ends were trimmed by 0 bases and 3 bases, with 10 bases remaining between them. The CDR3 covers 16 residues. In germline, CDR1 is SGHDT, CDR2 YYEEEE. The CDR3 protein is CASSLDGVNYNSPLHF. The CDR3 DNA reads as TGTGCCAGCAGCTTGGATGGGGTAAACTATAATTCACCCCTCCACTTT.

V usage is TRBV9 and J usage is TRBJ2-3; no reliable D call. Germline V gives CDR1 SGDLS, CDR2 YYNGEE. The CDR3 runs 14 residues. V was trimmed by 4 bases and J by 5 bases, leaving 14 bases between them. Here the CDR3 reads CASSITLVGDTQYF. The CDR3 DNA is TGTGCCAGCAGCATAACCTTAGTAGGAGATACGCAGTATTTT.

V gene TRBV9 combines with J gene TRBJ1-2; D remains unclear. The CDR3 is 12 amino acids. V lost 3 bases to trimming and J lost 5 bases, with 8 bases between them. The germline V gene has CDR1 SGDLS and CDR2 YYNGEE. CDR3 DNA: TGTGCCAGCAGCGCGGTAGGGTATGGCTACACCTTC. It is translated as CASSAVGYGYTF.

This clone is a singleton in its sample. The J gene is TRBJ1-2, the V gene TRBV7-8; the D is unclear. CDR1 is SGHVS and CDR2 is FQNEAQ in the germline V gene. The CDR3 covers 11 residues. Trimming shortened V by 5 bases and J by 8 bases, and 9 bases separated the two germline ends. The DNA of the CDR3 is TGTGCCAGCAGCCCCCTTACCGGCTACACCTTC. It is translated as CASSPLTGYTF.

The V call is TRBV27, the J call TRBJ2-2; D ambiguous. The V end was cut by 6 bases, the J end by 5 bases, with 10 bases between. The germline V gene encodes CDR1 MNHEY and CDR2 SMNVEV (reference sequence). This CDR3 comprises 13 residues. CDR3 loop: CASSRALTGELFF. CDR3 DNA sequence: TGTGCCAGCAGCCGCGCCCTGACCGGGGAGCTGTTTTTT.

This clone was seen more than once but under ten times. V is TRBV30 and J is TRBJ1-2; TRBD1 agrees at 7 bases. The CDR3 has 15 residues. CDR1 is GTSNPN, CDR2 SVGIG, per germline (reference sequence). The trim removed 4 bases at V and 5 bases at J, leaving 13 bases unmatched. CDR3 nucleotides: TGTGCCTGGACACCCCCCGTGACAGGGTGGTATGGCTACACCTTC. Translating gives CAWTPPVTGWYGYTF.

V and J are TRBV11-1 and TRBJ1-3; 8 bases align to TRBD1. With V trimmed by 5 bases and J by 0 bases, 3 bases remained unmatched. Germline V gene sequence: CDR1 SGHAT, CDR2 FQDESV (reference sequence). This CDR3 contains 15 residues. The CDR3 nucleotides are TGTGCCAGCAGCCGACAGGGGCACTCTGGAAACACCATATATTTT. This translates into CASSRQGHSGNTIYF. The full variable domain, with the rest looked up from reference TRBV11-1 and TRBJ1-3, is EAEVAQSPRYKITEKSQAVAFWCDPISGHATLYWYRQILGQGPELLVQFQDESVVDDSQLPKDRFSAERLKGVDSTLKIQPAELGDSAMYLCASSRQGHSGNTIYFGEGSWLTVV.